The clone carrying this T cell receptor (beta chain) is medium-sized in the sample. The data belong to a study of metastatic and nonmetastatic thyroid tumors. Not a single patient had been given any form of treatment at any point before undergoing thyroid surgery. With MiXCR, TCRdb reprocessed the PCR reads. The sample has 12,000 or so clones, about 33% seen once. Looked up from germline, CDR1 is LGHNT and CDR2 is FRNRAP. This CDR3 has 13 amino acids. V was pared by 6 bases and J by 4 bases, with 12 bases between. V usage is TRBV12-5 and J usage is TRBJ1-2, with unresolved D. This clonotype was sampled from a female donor with papillary thyroid cancer or a benign thyroid nodule (not recorded which). Some clones in this sample may be carry-over from other donors' samples. Sample: tumor tissue. The CDR3 bases are TGTGCTAGTGGAATGGAGGGCAGCTATGGCTACACCTTC. This sequence encodes CASGMEGSYGYTF.